This T cell receptor beta chain emerged from a study of blood T cell repertoires in COVID-19. Study-level background: PBMCs, B-cell-depleted T cells, or T cells were the source of the cDNA or gDNA that made up the material.

Authors' data handling: Amplifying reference gene primers gave estimates of nucleated cell counts. Sequencing was performed with immunoSEQ multiplex PCR; in TCRdb, only in-frame clones are kept and a portion is missing. D and trimming were read from the DNA, whereas the V and J calls and clone size are those reported in that table. The sample has some 190,000 clones, approximately 91% seen once. The specimen sequenced was peripheral blood. This receptor was identified in a man aged 30 to 39 with acute or convalescent COVID-19.

In DNA, the CDR3 is TGTGCCAGCAGGGAGGTCGGGGTGAGTGGCTACACCTTC. The encoded protein is CASREVGVSGYTF. The chain joins TRBV7-9 to TRBJ1-2; D not resolved. Germline assignment: CDR1 SEHNR and CDR2 FQNEAQ (reference sequence). CDR3 length: 13 amino acids. Trimming shortened V by 6 bases and J by 7 bases, and 15 bases separated the two germline ends. The complete variable domain, with remaining parts taken from reference TRBV7-9 and TRBJ1-2, reads DTGVSQNPRHKITKRGQNVTFRCDPISEHNRLYWYRQTLGQGPEFLTYFQNEAQLEKSRLLSDRFSAERPKGSFSTLEIQRTEQGDSAMYLCASREVGVSGYTFGSGTRLTVV.